A single TCR beta chain is shown here with its context. Its specificity is unknown. These data originate in a study of T cell responses to AZD1222 COVID-19 vaccine. Notes on the study in general: Donors were mostly white British, more females; clonal diversity possibly underestimated. At baseline, just 6 or 7 AZD1222 recipients tested seropositive.

Trimming took 3 bases from V and 1 from J, leaving 6 bases between them. The CDR3 contains 13 residues. Method: immunoSEQ multiplex PCR; TCRdb's copy keeps in-frame clones and lacks some. The sample carries 77,000 or so clones, around 89% recorded once. The sequence was obtained from an adult in good health. The rearrangement joins TRBV12-3 or TRBV12-4 to TRBJ1-1; D gene uncertain. The sample here was peripheral blood, taken on day 0 of AZD1222 vaccination. CDR3 DNA sequence: TGTGCCAGCAGTTTGCTGTCGAACACTGAAGCTTTCTTT. It codes for CASSLLSNTEAFF.